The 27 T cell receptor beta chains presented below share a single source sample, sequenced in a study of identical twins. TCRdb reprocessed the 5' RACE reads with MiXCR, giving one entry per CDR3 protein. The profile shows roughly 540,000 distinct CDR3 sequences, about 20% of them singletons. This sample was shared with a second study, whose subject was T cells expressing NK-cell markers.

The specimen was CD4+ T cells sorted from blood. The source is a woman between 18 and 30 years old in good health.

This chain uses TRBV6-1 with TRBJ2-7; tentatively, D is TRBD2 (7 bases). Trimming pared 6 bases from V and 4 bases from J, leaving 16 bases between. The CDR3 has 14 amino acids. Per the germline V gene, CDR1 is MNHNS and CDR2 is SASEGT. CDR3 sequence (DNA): TGTGCCAGCAGCCAAGGGAGGGGGGCTTACGAGCAGTACTTC. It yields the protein CASSQGRGAYEQYF.

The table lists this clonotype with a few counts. The CDR3 here is CASSYSTLSRKSSYEQYF. The CDR3 bases are TGTGCCAGCAGTTACTCGACATTATCCAGAAAAAGCTCCTACGAGCAGTACTTC. The V gene is TRBV6-5, the J gene TRBJ2-7; D ambiguous. In germline, CDR1 is MNHEY, CDR2 SVGAGI. V dropped 0 bases and J dropped 0 bases, with 18 bases sitting between them. This CDR3 region has 18 residues.

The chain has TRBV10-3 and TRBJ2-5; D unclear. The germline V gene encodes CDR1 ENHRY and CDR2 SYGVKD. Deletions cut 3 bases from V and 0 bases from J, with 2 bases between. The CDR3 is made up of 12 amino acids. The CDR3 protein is CAISENQETQYF. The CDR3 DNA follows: TGTGCCATCAGTGAAAACCAAGAGACCCAGTACTTC.

The CDR3 DNA follows: TGTGCCAGCAGTCACGGACAGCCTTACGAGCAGTACTTC. This gives the protein CASSHGQPYEQYF. The rearrangement links TRBV6-5 to TRBJ2-7, with D perhaps matching TRBD1 (6 bases). The CDR3 extends over 13 amino acids. Trimming shortened V by 5 bases and J by 4 bases, and 12 bases separated the two germline ends. Germline-derived CDR1 and CDR2 are MNHEY and SVGAGI.

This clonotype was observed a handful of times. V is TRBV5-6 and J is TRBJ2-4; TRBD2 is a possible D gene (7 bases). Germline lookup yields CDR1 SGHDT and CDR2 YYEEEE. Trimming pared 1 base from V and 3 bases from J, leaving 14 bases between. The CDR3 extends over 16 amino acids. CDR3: CASSLRGGRNKNIQYF. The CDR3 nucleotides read TGTGCCAGCAGCTTGAGGGGGGGCCGGAACAAAAACATTCAGTACTTC.

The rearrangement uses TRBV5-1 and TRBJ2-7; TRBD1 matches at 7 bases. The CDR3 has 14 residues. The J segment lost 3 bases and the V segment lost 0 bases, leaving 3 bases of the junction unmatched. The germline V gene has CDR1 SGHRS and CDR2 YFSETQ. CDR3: CASSLEGANYEQYF. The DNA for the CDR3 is TGCGCCAGCAGCTTGGAGGGGGCGAACTACGAGCAGTACTTC.

CDR3 in amino acids: CASSLGGGPLSGANVLTF. CDR3 bases: TGTGCCAGCAGCTTGGGAGGGGGCCCGCTTTCTGGGGCCAACGTCCTGACTTTC. The V call is TRBV5-5, the J call TRBJ2-6, with 7 nucleotides matching TRBD1. Unmatched junction bases numbered 7, after V lost 0 bases and J lost 1 base. This CDR3 has 18 residues. Germline V gives CDR1 SGHKS, CDR2 YYEKEE (reference sequence).

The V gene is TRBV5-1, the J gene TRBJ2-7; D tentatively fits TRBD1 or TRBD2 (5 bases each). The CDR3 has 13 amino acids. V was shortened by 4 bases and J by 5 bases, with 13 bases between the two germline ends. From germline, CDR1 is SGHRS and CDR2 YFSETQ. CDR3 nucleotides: TGCGCCAGCAGCGGGACGCCTCGGGACGAGCAGTACTTC. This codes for CASSGTPRDEQYF.

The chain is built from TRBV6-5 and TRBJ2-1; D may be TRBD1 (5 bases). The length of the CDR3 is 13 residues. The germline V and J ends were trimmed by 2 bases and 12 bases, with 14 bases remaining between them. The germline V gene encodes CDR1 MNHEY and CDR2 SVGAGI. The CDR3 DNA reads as TGTGCCAGCAGTTACGATCAGGGCTTAGGGCAGTTCTTC. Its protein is CASSYDQGLGQFF.

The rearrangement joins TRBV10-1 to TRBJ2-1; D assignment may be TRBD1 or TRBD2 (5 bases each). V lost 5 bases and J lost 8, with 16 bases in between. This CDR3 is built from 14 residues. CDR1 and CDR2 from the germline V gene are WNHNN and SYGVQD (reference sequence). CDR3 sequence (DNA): TGCGCCAGCAGTCGGGACCCTCCACCGGATGAGCAGTTCTTC. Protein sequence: CASSRDPPPDEQFF.

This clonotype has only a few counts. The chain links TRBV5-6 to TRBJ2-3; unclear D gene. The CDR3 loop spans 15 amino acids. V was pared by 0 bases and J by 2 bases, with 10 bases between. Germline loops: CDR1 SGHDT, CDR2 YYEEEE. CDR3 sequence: CASSLGGPVTDTQYF. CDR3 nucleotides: TGTGCCAGCAGCTTGGGCGGACCGGTCACAGATACGCAGTATTTT.

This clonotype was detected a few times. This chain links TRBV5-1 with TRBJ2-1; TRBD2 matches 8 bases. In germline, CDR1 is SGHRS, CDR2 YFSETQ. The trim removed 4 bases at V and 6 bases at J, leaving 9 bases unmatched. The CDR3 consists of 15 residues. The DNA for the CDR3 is TGCGCCAGCAGCGGGGCAGGGACTAGGACCAATGAGCAGTTCTTC. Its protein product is CASSGAGTRTNEQFF.

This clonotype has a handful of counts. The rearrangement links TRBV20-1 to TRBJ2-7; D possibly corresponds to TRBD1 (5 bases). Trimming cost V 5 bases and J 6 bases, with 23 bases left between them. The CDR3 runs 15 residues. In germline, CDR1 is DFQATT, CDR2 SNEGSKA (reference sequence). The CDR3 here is CSALTRQTRTGEQYF. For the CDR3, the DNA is TGCAGTGCTCTCACCAGACAGACTCGCACCGGCGAGCAGTACTTC.

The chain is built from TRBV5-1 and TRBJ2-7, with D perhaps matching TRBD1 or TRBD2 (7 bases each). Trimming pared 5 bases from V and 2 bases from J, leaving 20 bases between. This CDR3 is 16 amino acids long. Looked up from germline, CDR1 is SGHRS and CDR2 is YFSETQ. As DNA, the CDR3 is TGCGCCAGCAGTCGCAGGGGGGGGACGACGACCTACGAGCAGTACTTC. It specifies CASSRRGGTTTYEQYF.

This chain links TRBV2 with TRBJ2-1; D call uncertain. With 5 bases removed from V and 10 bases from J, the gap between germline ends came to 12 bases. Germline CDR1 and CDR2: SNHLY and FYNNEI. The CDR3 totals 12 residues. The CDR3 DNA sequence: TGTGCCAGCAGTCAACAGAGCCGGGAGCAGTTCTTC. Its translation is CASSQQSREQFF.

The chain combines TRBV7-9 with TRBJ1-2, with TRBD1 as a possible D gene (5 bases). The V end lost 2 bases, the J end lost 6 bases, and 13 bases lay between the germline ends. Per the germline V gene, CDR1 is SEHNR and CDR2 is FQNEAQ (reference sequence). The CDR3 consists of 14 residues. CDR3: CASSLRGADDGYTF. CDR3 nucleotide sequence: TGTGCCAGCAGCTTAAGAGGGGCGGACGATGGCTACACCTTC.

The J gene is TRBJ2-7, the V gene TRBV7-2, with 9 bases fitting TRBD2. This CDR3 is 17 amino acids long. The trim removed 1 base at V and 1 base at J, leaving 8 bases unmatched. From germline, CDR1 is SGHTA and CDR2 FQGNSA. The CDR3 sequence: CTSSLVGTSRNSYEQYF. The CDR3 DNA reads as TGTACCAGCAGCTTAGTAGGGACTAGCCGAAATTCCTACGAGCAGTACTTC.

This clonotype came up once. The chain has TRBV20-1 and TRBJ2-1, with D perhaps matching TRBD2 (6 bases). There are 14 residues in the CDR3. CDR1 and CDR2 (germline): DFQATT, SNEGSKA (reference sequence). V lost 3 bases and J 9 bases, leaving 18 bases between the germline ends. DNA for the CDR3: TGCAGTGCTAGTTGGGCGGGACGTTTATTTGAGCAGTTCTTC. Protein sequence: CSASWAGRLFEQFF.

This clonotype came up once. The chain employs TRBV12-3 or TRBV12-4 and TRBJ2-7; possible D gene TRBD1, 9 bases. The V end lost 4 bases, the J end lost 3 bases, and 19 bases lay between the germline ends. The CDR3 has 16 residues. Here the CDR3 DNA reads TGTGCCAGCAGTTCGGGAGGGGGACAGGGAGTCTACGAGCAGTACTTC. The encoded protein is CASSSGGGQGVYEQYF.

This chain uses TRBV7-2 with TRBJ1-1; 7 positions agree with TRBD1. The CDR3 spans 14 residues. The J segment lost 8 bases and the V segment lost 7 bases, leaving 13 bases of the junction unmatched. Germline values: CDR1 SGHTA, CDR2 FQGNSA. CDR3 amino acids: CASTIDRVRGEAFF. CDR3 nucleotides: TGTGCCAGCACCATCGACAGGGTGCGGGGAGAAGCTTTCTTT.

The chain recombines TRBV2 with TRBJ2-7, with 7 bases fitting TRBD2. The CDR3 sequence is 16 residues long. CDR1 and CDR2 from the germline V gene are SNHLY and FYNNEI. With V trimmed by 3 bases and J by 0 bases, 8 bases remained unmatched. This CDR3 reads CASSESPSGVSYEQYF. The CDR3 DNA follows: TGTGCCAGCAGTGAGTCCCCTAGCGGAGTCTCCTACGAGCAGTACTTC.

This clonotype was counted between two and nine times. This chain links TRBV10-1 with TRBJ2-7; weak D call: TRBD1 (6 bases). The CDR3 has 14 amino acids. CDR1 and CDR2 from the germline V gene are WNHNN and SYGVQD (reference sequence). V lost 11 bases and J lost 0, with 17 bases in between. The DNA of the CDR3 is TGCGCCGGAAGAAACAGGGAAAGCTCCTACGAGCAGTACTTC. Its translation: CAGRNRESSYEQYF.

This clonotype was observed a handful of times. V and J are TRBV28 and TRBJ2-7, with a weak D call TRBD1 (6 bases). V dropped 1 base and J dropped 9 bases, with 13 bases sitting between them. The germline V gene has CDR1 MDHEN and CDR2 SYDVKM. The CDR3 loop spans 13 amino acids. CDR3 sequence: CASSLSGASGQYF. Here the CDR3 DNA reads TGTGCCAGCAGTTTATCAGGGGCGTCGGGGCAGTACTTC.

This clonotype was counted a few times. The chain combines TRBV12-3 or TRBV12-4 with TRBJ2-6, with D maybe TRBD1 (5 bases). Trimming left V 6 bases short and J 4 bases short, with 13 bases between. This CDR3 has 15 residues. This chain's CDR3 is CASRHPGYGANVLTF. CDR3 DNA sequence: TGTGCCAGCAGACACCCAGGGTACGGGGCCAACGTCCTGACTTTC.

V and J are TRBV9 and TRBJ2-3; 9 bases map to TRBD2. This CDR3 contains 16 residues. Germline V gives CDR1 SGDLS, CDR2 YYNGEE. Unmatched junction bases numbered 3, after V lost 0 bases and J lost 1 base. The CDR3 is CASSVARLAGTDTQYF. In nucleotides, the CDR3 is TGTGCCAGCAGCGTAGCCCGACTAGCGGGCACAGATACGCAGTATTTT.

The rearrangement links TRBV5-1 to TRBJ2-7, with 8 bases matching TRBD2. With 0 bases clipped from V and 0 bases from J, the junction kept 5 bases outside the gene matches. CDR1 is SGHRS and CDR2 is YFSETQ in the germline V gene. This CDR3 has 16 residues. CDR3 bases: TGCGCCAGCAGCTTGGTAGTGACTAGCGTCTCCTACGAGCAGTACTTC. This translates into CASSLVVTSVSYEQYF.

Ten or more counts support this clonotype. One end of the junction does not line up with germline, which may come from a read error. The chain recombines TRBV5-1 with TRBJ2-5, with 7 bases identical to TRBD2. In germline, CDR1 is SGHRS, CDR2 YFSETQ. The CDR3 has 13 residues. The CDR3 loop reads CASSLGLQETQYF. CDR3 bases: TGTGCCAGCAGCCTGGGACTACAAGAGACCCAGTACTTC.